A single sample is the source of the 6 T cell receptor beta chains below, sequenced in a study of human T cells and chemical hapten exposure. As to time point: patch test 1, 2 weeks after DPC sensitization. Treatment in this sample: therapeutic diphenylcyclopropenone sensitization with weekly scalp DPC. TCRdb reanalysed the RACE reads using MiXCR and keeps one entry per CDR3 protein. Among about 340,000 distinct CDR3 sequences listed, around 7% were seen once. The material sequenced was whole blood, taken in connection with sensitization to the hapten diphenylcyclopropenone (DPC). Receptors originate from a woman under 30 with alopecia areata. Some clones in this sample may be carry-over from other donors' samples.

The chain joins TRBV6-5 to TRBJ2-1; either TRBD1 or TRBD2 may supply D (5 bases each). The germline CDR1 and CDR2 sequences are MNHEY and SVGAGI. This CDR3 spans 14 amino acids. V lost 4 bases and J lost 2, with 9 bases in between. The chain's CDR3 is CASSFEGPYNEQFF. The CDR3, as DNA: TGTGCCAGCAGTTTCGAGGGGCCCTACAATGAGCAGTTCTTC.

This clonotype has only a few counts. CDR3 sequence (DNA): TGCGCCAGCAGTGGATGGGACAGGGGAACGGCAACTAATGAAAAACTGTTTTTT. It translates to CASSGWDRGTATNEKLFF. The rearrangement joins TRBV10-2 to TRBJ1-4; 10 bases agree with TRBD1. V lost 4 bases to trimming and J lost 0 bases; unmatched junction nucleotides: 8. Germline V gives CDR1 WSHSY, CDR2 SAAADI. The CDR3 runs 18 residues.

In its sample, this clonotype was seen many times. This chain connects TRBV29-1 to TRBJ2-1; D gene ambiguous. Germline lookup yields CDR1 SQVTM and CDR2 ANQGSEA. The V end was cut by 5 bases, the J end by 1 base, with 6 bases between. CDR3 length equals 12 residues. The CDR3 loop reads CSVFGSYNEQFF. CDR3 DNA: TGCAGCGTTTTCGGGTCCTACAATGAGCAGTTCTTC.

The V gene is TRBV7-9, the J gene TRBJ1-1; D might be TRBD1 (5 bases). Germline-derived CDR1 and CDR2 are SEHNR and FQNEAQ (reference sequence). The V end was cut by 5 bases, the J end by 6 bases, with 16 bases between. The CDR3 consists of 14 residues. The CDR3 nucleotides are TGTGCCAGCAGCCCGGGACCCTTAACATCTGAAGCTTTCTTT. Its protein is CASSPGPLTSEAFF.

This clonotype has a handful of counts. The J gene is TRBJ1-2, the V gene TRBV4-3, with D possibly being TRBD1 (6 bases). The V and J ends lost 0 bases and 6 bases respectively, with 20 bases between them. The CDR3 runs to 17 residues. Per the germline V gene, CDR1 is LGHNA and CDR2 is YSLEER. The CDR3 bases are TGCGCCAGCAGCCAAGATCTACAGACTGGGGGCGCGGATGGCTACACCTTC. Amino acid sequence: CASSQDLQTGGADGYTF.

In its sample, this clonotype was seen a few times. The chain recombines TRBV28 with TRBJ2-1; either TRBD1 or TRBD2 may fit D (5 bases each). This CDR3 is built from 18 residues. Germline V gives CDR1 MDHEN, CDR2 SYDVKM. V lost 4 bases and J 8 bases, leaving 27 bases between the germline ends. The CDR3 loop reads CASSYPGNRILPRDEQFF. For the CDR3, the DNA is TGTGCCAGCAGTTACCCCGGGAACAGGATCCTTCCTCGCGATGAGCAGTTCTTC.